This T cell receptor (beta chain) was sequenced during a study of T-cell memory formation after mild COVID-19. For the study at large: Largely, the TCR clusters proved donor specific.

In germline, CDR1 is SEHNR, CDR2 FQNEAQ (reference sequence). Trimming removed 3 bases from V and 1 base from J, with 9 bases in between. The CDR3 contains 14 residues. Libraries for TCRalpha and TCRbeta carried sample barcodes and unique molecular identifiers via 5'RACE. From the 5' RACE reads, TCRdb called clonotypes with MiXCR, one entry per CDR3 protein. Among approximately 500,000 distinct CDR3 sequences listed, more than 20% were seen once. Study-wide points: Unconfirmed was the SARS-CoV-2 specificity of second-wave clones that peaked on day 37. The main location of contracting CD4+ clones was CM and EM, and that of contracting CD8+ clones was EMRA.

This clonotype was detected a few times. As yet, its antigen is unknown. This sequence originates from an adult woman who had mild COVID-19 (a few samples of this study predate the infection). Cell type and time point are not known. The sequencing input was PBMCs or a T cell subset sorted from them (not recorded which). The chain carries TRBV7-9 and TRBJ1-2; D is perhaps TRBD1 (5 bases). The CDR3 DNA reads as TGTGCCAGCAGCTTGGCCGGGGGTAACTATGGCTACACCTTC. Translation gives CASSLAGGNYGYTF.